Below, one T cell receptor (beta chain) is given with its context. The assay was immunoSEQ multiplex PCR, and TCRdb's table has in-frame clones only and misses some. This table has about 150,000 clones, roughly 80% appearing once. This specimen belongs to a study of blood T cell repertoires in COVID-19. Study context: The cDNA or gDNA used as material had been derived from T cells, B-cell-depleted T cells, or PBMCs.

Germline CDR1 reads LNHDA; CDR2 reads SQIVND (reference sequence). This CDR3 has 15 amino acids. Trimming took 2 bases from V and 5 from J; bases not matched to a gene: 7. The V and J genes are TRBV19 and TRBJ2-3; TRBD2 matches 7 bases. Sequenced sample: peripheral blood. The sequence came from a man between 65 and 85 years old with acute or convalescent COVID-19. This chain's CDR3 is CASSISGVSRDTQYF. The CDR3 DNA sequence: TGTGCCAGTAGTATAAGCGGGGTTTCCCGAGATACGCAGTATTTT.